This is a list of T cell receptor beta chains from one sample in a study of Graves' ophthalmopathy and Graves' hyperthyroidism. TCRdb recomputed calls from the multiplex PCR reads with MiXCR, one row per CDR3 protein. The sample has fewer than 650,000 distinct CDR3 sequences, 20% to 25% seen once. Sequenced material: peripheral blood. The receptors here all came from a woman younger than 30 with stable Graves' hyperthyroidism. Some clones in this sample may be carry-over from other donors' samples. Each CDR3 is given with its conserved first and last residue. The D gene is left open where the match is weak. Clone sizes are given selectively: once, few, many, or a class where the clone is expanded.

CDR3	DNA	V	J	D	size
CASSWAGGSEQYF	TGTGCCAGCAGTTGGGCAGGGGGCTCCGAGCAGTACTTC	TRBV28	TRBJ2-7	TRBD1	many
CASNLGGSGGYTF	TGTGCCAGCAATTTGGGCGGCTCGGGAGGCTACACCTTC	TRBV12-3/TRBV12-4	TRBJ1-2	.	.
CASSPRRVGYEQYF	TGTGCCAGCTCACCTCGGAGGGTGGGCTACGAGCAGTACTTC	TRBV18	TRBJ2-7	.	.
CASRPGGPNYNSPLHF	TGTGCCAGCAGACCAGGGGGCCCGAACTATAATTCACCCCTCCACTTT	TRBV27	TRBJ1-6	TRBD1	many
CASSYGSGANGYTF	TGTGCCAGCAGTTACGGTTCGGGTGCCAATGGCTACACCTTC	TRBV6-5	TRBJ1-2	.	few
CASSTPGLAGGTDTQYF	TGTGCCAGCAGTACCCCGGGACTAGCGGGAGGGACAGATACGCAGTATTTT	TRBV28	TRBJ2-3	TRBD2	.
CASSEWGASAGNTEAFF	TGTGCCAGCAGTGAATGGGGGGCTTCGGCGGGTAACACTGAAGCTTTCTTT	TRBV25-1	TRBJ1-1	.	many
CASSYSVSGGSGANVLTF	TGTGCCAGCAGTTACTCGGTTAGTGGCGGCTCTGGGGCCAACGTCCTGACTTTC	TRBV6-2/TRBV6-3	TRBJ2-6	.	few
CASSQVGRMGGEAFF	TGCGCCAGCAGCCAGGTGGGACGGATGGGGGGAGAGGCTTTCTTT	TRBV4-1	TRBJ1-1	.	.
CASKSIGRETQYF	TGCGCCAGCAAATCGATAGGGAGAGAGACCCAGTACTTC	TRBV4-1	TRBJ2-5	.	.
CASSPPTTLAGLDTQYF	TGTGCCAGCAGCCCCCCCACCACACTAGCTGGGTTGGATACGCAGTATTTT	TRBV11-2	TRBJ2-3	.	.
CASSFKTGGTEAFF	TGCGCCAGCAGCTTCAAGACAGGGGGCACTGAAGCTTTCTTT	TRBV5-1	TRBJ1-1	TRBD1	many
CASSIGVASPGTEAFF	TGCGCCAGTAGTATAGGGGTCGCCAGTCCGGGGACTGAAGCTTTCTTT	TRBV19	TRBJ1-1	.	.
CASSRGQGASHEQYF	TGTGCCAGTAGTAGGGGACAGGGCGCGAGCCACGAGCAGTACTTC	TRBV19	TRBJ2-7	TRBD1	many
CSAREQGRNQPQHF	TGCAGTGCTAGAGAACAGGGTCGCAATCAGCCCCAGCATTTT	TRBV20-1	TRBJ1-5	.	few
CASSPPWGSGVEQYF	TGTGCCAGCAGTCCACCTTGGGGCTCCGGGGTCGAGCAGTACTTC	TRBV27	TRBJ2-7	.	many
CASSYASGRAGVYEQYF	TGTGCCAGCAGTTATGCTAGCGGGAGGGCCGGGGTTTACGAGCAGTACTTC	TRBV6-5	TRBJ2-7	TRBD2	many
CASSRGLAGGPFKGEQYF	TGCGCCAGCAGCCGAGGACTAGCGGGAGGCCCTTTCAAGGGCGAGCAGTACTTC	TRBV4-1	TRBJ2-7	TRBD2	.
CASRWGGFVTEAFF	TGTGCCAGCAGGTGGGGAGGCTTTGTGACTGAAGCTTTCTTT	TRBV6-2/TRBV6-3	TRBJ1-1	.	many
CSAGYGNTIYF	TGCAGCGCCGGATATGGAAACACCATATATTTT	TRBV29-1	TRBJ1-3	.	.
CASRSPITGEGGYTF	TGTGCCAGCCGTAGTCCGATCACAGGAGAAGGCGGCTACACCTTC	TRBV7-9	TRBJ1-2	.	many
CASSVAPGTGSGEVEAFF	TGTGCCAGCAGCGTAGCCCCCGGGACAGGGTCCGGAGAAGTTGAAGCTTTCTTT	TRBV9	TRBJ1-1	TRBD1	once
CASSQIFSGNTIYF	TGTGCCAGCAGCCAGATATTCTCTGGAAACACCATATATTTT	TRBV14	TRBJ1-3	.	few
CASSPRVAEIGELFF	TGTGCCAGTAGTCCGCGGGTCGCGGAAATAGGGGAGCTGTTTTTT	TRBV19	TRBJ2-2	.	few
CASSLRDRGLGQYF	TGCGCCAGCAGCCTCCGGGACAGGGGGCTCGGGCAGTACTTC	TRBV5-1	TRBJ2-7	TRBD1	many
CASSFKAQGGYEQYF	TGTGCCAGCAGTTTCAAGGCACAGGGGGGCTACGAGCAGTACTTC	TRBV12-3/TRBV12-4	TRBJ2-7	TRBD1	.
CASSPSGGTDTQYF	TGTGCCAGCAGCCCCAGCGGGGGCACAGATACGCAGTATTTT	TRBV7-9	TRBJ2-3	TRBD2	.
CASSDLFRYETQYF	TGTGCCAGCAGTGACCTATTCCGTTATGAGACCCAGTACTTC	TRBV2	TRBJ2-5	.	.
CASRKRDMNTEAFF	TGCGCCAGCAGGAAACGGGACATGAACACTGAAGCTTTCTTT	TRBV4-1	TRBJ1-1	.	many
CSARVVGTGETQYF	TGCAGTGCTAGAGTTGTGGGGACGGGGGAGACCCAGTACTTC	TRBV20-1	TRBJ2-5	.	many
CASGSGETQYF	TGTGCCAGCGGCTCCGGGGAGACCCAGTACTTC	TRBV7-9	TRBJ2-5	.	few
CASSQWDSGELFF	TGCGCCAGCAGCCAATGGGACTCCGGGGAGCTGTTTTTT	TRBV5-1	TRBJ2-2	.	.
CASSQASSGGIDEAFF	TGTGCCAGCAGCCAAGCTTCCTCAGGGGGCATCGATGAAGCTTTCTTT	TRBV4-2	TRBJ1-1	TRBD1	.
CATSDYSTQVGETQYF	TGTGCCACCAGTGATTATAGTACACAGGTAGGAGAGACCCAGTACTTC	TRBV24-1	TRBJ2-5	.	.
CSAARGIGTEAFF	TGCAGCGCCGCCAGGGGAATTGGGACTGAAGCTTTCTTT	TRBV29-1	TRBJ1-1	.	many
CASSLLAGYTGELFF	TGCGCCAGCAGCTTACTAGCGGGGTACACCGGGGAGCTGTTTTTT	TRBV5-1	TRBJ2-2	TRBD2	.
CASTKPFSREQYF	TGTGCCAGCACCAAACCCTTTTCCCGGGAGCAGTACTTC	TRBV6-1	TRBJ2-7	.	many
CSARELYEQYF	TGCAGTGCTAGAGAACTTTACGAGCAGTACTTC	TRBV20-1	TRBJ2-7	.	many
CASSMGRWPRAYVLTF	TGTGCCAGTAGTATGGGACGATGGCCTAGGGCCTACGTCCTGACTTTC	TRBV19	TRBJ2-6	.	.
CASSPGISGELFF	TGTGCCAGCAGCCCCGGCATCTCCGGGGAGCTGTTTTTT	TRBV13	TRBJ2-2	.	many
CASSLGAWGSYTF	TGTGCCAGCAGCCTGGGGGCTTGGGGGAGCTACACCTTC	TRBV11-2	TRBJ1-2	.	many
CASRRGDGELFF	TGTGCCAGCCGGCGAGGAGACGGGGAGCTGTTTTTT	TRBV6-1	TRBJ2-2	.	.
CASSPGSSAVAEAFF	TGTGCCAGCAGTCCCGGGTCCTCGGCGGTGGCTGAAGCTTTCTTT	TRBV6-5	TRBJ1-1	.	many
CSVRESNTEAFF	TGCAGCGTCAGGGAATCCAACACTGAAGCTTTCTTT	TRBV29-1	TRBJ1-1	.	.
CSAREVGFKYEQYF	TGCAGTGCTAGGGAGGTCGGCTTTAAGTACGAGCAGTACTTC	TRBV20-1	TRBJ2-7	.	many
CASSYMAASYEQYF	TGTGCCAGCAGTTACATGGCGGCCTCCTACGAGCAGTACTTC	TRBV6-2/TRBV6-3	TRBJ2-7	.	many
CASSLIDFLGTGELFF	TGTGCCAGCAGCCTGATCGACTTCTTGGGAACCGGGGAGCTGTTTTTT	TRBV14	TRBJ2-2	.	many
CASSLRPGDTEAFF	TGTGCCAGTAGCCTCCGTCCGGGGGACACTGAAGCTTTCTTT	TRBV19	TRBJ1-1	.	.
CAWTGGPFEQYF	TGTGCCTGGACCGGGGGTCCATTCGAGCAGTACTTC	TRBV30	TRBJ2-7	.	many
CASGSLGTGGAGNQPQHF	TGTGCTAGTGGTTCTCTCGGGACAGGGGGCGCCGGCAATCAGCCCCAGCATTTT	TRBV12-5	TRBJ1-5	TRBD1	many
CASSSQENQPQHF	TGTGCCAGCAGCTCCCAGGAGAATCAGCCCCAGCATTTT	TRBV7-2	TRBJ1-5	.	many
CASSYPHGTASSGANVLTF	TGTGCCAGCAGTTATCCTCATGGGACAGCGAGCTCTGGGGCCAACGTCCTGACTTTC	TRBV6-2/TRBV6-3	TRBJ2-6	TRBD1	.
CSARGDPNSPLHF	TGCAGTGCTAGGGGGGACCCAAATTCACCCCTCCACTTT	TRBV20-1	TRBJ1-6	.	few